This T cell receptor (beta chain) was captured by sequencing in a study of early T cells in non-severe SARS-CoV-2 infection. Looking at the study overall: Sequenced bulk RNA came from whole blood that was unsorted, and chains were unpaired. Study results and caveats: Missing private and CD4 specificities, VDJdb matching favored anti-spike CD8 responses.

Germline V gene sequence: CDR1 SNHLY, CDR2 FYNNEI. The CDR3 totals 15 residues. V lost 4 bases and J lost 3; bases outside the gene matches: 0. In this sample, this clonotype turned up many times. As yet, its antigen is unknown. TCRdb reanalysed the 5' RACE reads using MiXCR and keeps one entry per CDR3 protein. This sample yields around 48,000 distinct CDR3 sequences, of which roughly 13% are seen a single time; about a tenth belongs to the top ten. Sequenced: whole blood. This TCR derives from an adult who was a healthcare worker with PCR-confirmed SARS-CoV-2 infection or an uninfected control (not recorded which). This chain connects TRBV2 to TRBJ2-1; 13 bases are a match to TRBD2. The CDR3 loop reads CASSGTSGSYNEQFF. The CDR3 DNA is TGTGCCAGCAGTGGGACTAGCGGGAGCTACAATGAGCAGTTCTTC.